What follows are 25 T cell receptor beta chains derived from one specimen sequenced in a study of shared T cell receptors in the human thymus. Repertoires were generated with immunoSEQ multiplex PCR, while TCRdb's copy carries only in-frame clones and drops some. The repertoire holds about 540,000 clones, approximately 80% seen once, with roughly 0.013% in the top ten. These same data were also listed under a study on human thymus T cells.

The material sequenced was thymocytes. These receptors were collected from a boy in the first two years of life with a congenital heart defect.

This clone was counted only a few times. CDR3 DNA sequence: TGTGCCAGCAATTCTAGCGGGAGGTGCAATGAGCAGTTCTTC. Translation gives CASNSSGRCNEQFF. This chain connects TRBV5-5 to TRBJ2-1, with TRBD2 identical over 11 bases. CDR1 is SGHKS and CDR2 is YYEKEE in the germline V gene (reference sequence). V gave up 6 bases and J gave up 6 bases; unmatched junction bases: 5. The CDR3 length is 14 residues.

This sequence joins TRBV5-1 and TRBJ1-1; 8 positions agree with TRBD1. This CDR3 is 18 amino acids long. Germline V lookup: CDR1 SGHRS, CDR2 YFSETQ. With V trimmed by 3 bases and J by 4 bases, 17 bases remained unmatched. CDR3 sequence reads: CASSSLDREPWSSTEAFF. The CDR3 DNA is TGCGCCAGCAGCTCCCTGGACAGGGAACCCTGGTCCTCCACTGAAGCTTTCTTT.

This chain connects TRBV4-2 to TRBJ2-6; D remains unclear. Trimming took 0 bases from V and 0 from J, leaving 15 bases between them. There are 19 residues in the CDR3. Germline-derived CDR1 and CDR2 are LGHNA and YNFKEQ. CDR3 in DNA: TGTGCCAGCAGCCAAGATCAACCAGCGACCCGCTCTGGGGCCAACGTCCTGACTTTC. Its protein is CASSQDQPATRSGANVLTF.

V gene TRBV9 combines with J gene TRBJ2-1, with D hard to call. The V end was cut by 0 bases, the J end by 4 bases, with 11 bases between. The germline CDR1 and CDR2 sequences are SGDLS and YYNGEE. The CDR3 length is 15 residues. The CDR3 loop reads CASSVGASAYNEQFF. Here the CDR3 DNA reads TGTGCCAGCAGCGTAGGGGCCTCAGCTTACAATGAGCAGTTCTTC. Drawing the rest from reference TRBV9 and TRBJ2-1, the complete variable domain is DSGVTQTPKHLITATGQRVTLRCSPRSGDLSVYWYQQSLDQGLQFLIQYYNGEERAKGNILERFSAQQFPDLHSELNLSSLELGDSALYFCASSVGASAYNEQFFGPGTRLTVL.

The CDR3, as DNA: TGTGCCAGCAGGTTAGAAGTGGCCGGGGAGCTGTTTTTT. The encoded protein is CASRLEVAGELFF. The J gene is TRBJ2-2, the V gene TRBV6-1, with no clear D. Germline CDR1 and CDR2: MNHNS and SASEGT. V dropped 6 bases and J dropped 6 bases, with 11 bases sitting between them. This CDR3 is built from 13 residues.

The CDR3 spells CASSDSRGLADNRDQETQYF. As DNA, the CDR3 is TGTGCCAGCAGTGACTCGCGGGGACTAGCTGATAATCGGGATCAAGAGACCCAGTACTTC. V usage is TRBV6-4 and J usage is TRBJ2-5; 9 bases line up with TRBD2. V was clipped by 0 bases and J by 2 bases; unmatched bases: 16. Per the germline V gene, CDR1 is MRHNA and CDR2 is SNTAGT. The CDR3 spans 20 residues.

The chain couples TRBV19 to TRBJ1-5, with D possibly matching TRBD1 (5 bases). With 3 bases removed from V and 0 bases from J, the gap between germline ends came to 12 bases. Germline CDR1 LNHDA, CDR2 SQIVND (reference sequence). The CDR3 runs to 16 residues. The CDR3 protein is CASSIGADNSNQPQHF. The CDR3 coding sequence is TGTGCCAGTAGTATTGGGGCAGATAATAGCAATCAGCCCCAGCATTTT.

This clone was counted a few times. V usage is TRBV6-1 and J usage is TRBJ2-4; 12 nucleotides match TRBD2. The germline V gene has CDR1 MNHNS and CDR2 SASEGT. There are 13 residues in the CDR3. V was clipped by 8 bases and J by 11 bases; unmatched bases: 7. The CDR3 DNA follows: TGTGCCAGCCGGACTAGCGGGATGAGGGTTCAGTACTTC. This translates into CASRTSGMRVQYF.

About this clone itself: Other DNA sequences in this specimen translate into the identical CDR3. The chain uses TRBV20-1 and TRBJ2-7; weak D call: TRBD2 (5 bases). The CDR3 runs 10 residues. CDR1 and CDR2 (germline): DFQATT, SNEGSKA (reference sequence). Trimming shortened V by 3 bases and J by 7 bases, and 7 bases separated the two germline ends. CDR3 in amino acids: CSARGGEQYF. In DNA, the CDR3 is TGCAGTGCTAGGGGCGGGGAGCAGTACTTC.

This clone came up once. CDR3 DNA sequence: TGTGCCAGTACTTCCCCGGAAACGGGAGCCGGGGAGCTGTTTTTT. It encodes CASTSPETGAGELFF. The V and J genes are TRBV19 and TRBJ2-2; D is perhaps TRBD2 (6 bases). Germline CDR1 reads LNHDA; CDR2 reads SQIVND (reference sequence). The length of the CDR3 is 15 residues. V was pared by 7 bases and J by 6 bases, with 18 bases between.

The CDR3 region is CASSPDRSNTIYF. The CDR3 nucleotides read TGTGCCAGCAGCCCCGACAGATCCAACACCATATATTTT. This chain links TRBV9 with TRBJ1-3; D perhaps matches TRBD1 (5 bases). The CDR3 is made up of 13 amino acids. V lost 4 bases, J lost 7 bases, and 12 bases lay in between. Germline V gene sequence: CDR1 SGDLS, CDR2 YYNGEE.

The CDR3 loop reads CASSLGGRLYNEQFF. The CDR3 nucleotides are TGTGCCAGCAGTTTGGGGGGGCGGTTGTACAATGAGCAGTTCTTC. V gene TRBV28 combines with J gene TRBJ2-1; possible D gene TRBD2, 7 bases. This CDR3 is 15 amino acids long. Trimming pared 3 bases from V and 4 bases from J, leaving 13 bases between. From germline, CDR1 is MDHEN and CDR2 SYDVKM.

The chain combines TRBV4-3 with TRBJ2-3; D unclear. This CDR3 is 13 amino acids long. The germline V gene encodes CDR1 LGHNA and CDR2 YSLEER. Trimming took off 5 bases at V and 6 bases at J, with 12 bases between the two ends. The CDR3 nucleotides are TGCGCCAGCAGCGTACGAGGCTTCGATACGCAGTATTTT. This codes for CASSVRGFDTQYF.

V usage is TRBV2 and J usage is TRBJ2-5; D is perhaps TRBD1 (6 bases). Trimming took 9 bases from V and 4 from J, leaving 6 bases between them. Germline V gene lookup returns CDR1 SNHLY and CDR2 FYNNEI. The CDR3 spans 10 residues. CDR3: CARDRETQYF. For the CDR3, the DNA is TGTGCCAGGGACAGAGAGACCCAGTACTTC.

The V gene is TRBV6-4, the J gene TRBJ2-1, with TRBD2 identical over 13 bases. The CDR3 is 16 amino acids. The junction had 6 bases not matched to a gene; V was cut back by 2 bases and J by 8 bases. Germline CDR1 is MRHNA and CDR2 is SNTAGT. The CDR3 sequence: CASSDDTSGRVDEQFF. The CDR3 DNA reads TGTGCCAGCAGTGACGATACTAGCGGGAGGGTGGATGAGCAGTTCTTC.

The DNA of the CDR3 is TGCGCCAGCAGCCAAGAACCGCCCAGGGAGGCTGAAGCTTTCTTT. Amino acid sequence: CASSQEPPREAEAFF. V is TRBV4-3 and J is TRBJ1-1; D is perhaps TRBD1 (5 bases). CDR3 size: 15 residues. The V and J ends lost 0 bases and 6 bases respectively, with 14 bases between them. Germline V gene sequence: CDR1 LGHNA, CDR2 YSLEER.

The chain links TRBV19 to TRBJ1-5; unclear D gene. The CDR3 has 18 residues. Germline CDR1 reads LNHDA; CDR2 reads SQIVND (reference sequence). The V end was cut by 3 bases, the J end by 0 bases, with 18 bases between. CDR3 DNA: TGTGCCAGTAGTATTACGACGGATCGAGGCTATAGCAATCAGCCCCAGCATTTT. Translating it yields CASSITTDRGYSNQPQHF.

The chain recombines TRBV9 with TRBJ2-6, with TRBD1 matching over 7 bases. Per germline, CDR1 SGDLS and CDR2 YYNGEE. The length of the CDR3 is 15 residues. The V segment lost 7 bases and the J segment 0 bases; nucleotides outside the gene matches: 4. Here the CDR3 DNA reads TGTGCCAGCGTTAGGGGGCCCTCTGGGGCCAACGTCCTGACTTTC. It yields the protein CASVRGPSGANVLTF.

The chain uses TRBV29-1 and TRBJ2-1, with a weak D call TRBD1 (6 bases). V gave up 6 bases and J gave up 9 bases, with 15 bases separating them. CDR1 and CDR2 (germline): SQVTM, ANQGSEA. The CDR3 extends over 12 amino acids. CDR3 loop: CSVVTGSGEQFF. CDR3 bases: TGCAGCGTGGTTACAGGGAGTGGTGAGCAGTTCTTC.

The chain uses TRBV27 and TRBJ2-7; 8 positions agree with TRBD2. The germline V gene has CDR1 MNHEY and CDR2 SMNVEV (reference sequence). The CDR3 totals 16 residues. V dropped 8 bases and J dropped 2; count of bases not matched to a gene: 14. In DNA, the CDR3 is TGTGCCAGCCGGGGGAAGACTAGCGCAGAACCCTACGAGCAGTACTTC. Amino acids: CASRGKTSAEPYEQYF.

V and J are TRBV12-5 and TRBJ2-7, with 7 bases aligning to TRBD2. CDR1 LGHNT and CDR2 FRNRAP come from the germline V gene. The CDR3 is 16 residues long. Losses at the gene ends were 3 bases for V and 2 bases for J; bases not matched to a gene: 10. This CDR3 reads CASGLDRAGNPYEQYF. Written as DNA, the CDR3 is TGTGCTAGTGGTTTAGACCGAGCGGGAAACCCCTACGAGCAGTACTTC. Variable domain in full (rest from reference TRBV12-5 and TRBJ2-7): DARVTQTPRHKVTEMGQEVTMRCQPILGHNTVFWYRQTMMQGLELLAYFRNRAPLDDSGMPKDRFSAEMPDATLATLKIQPSEPRDSAVYFCASGLDRAGNPYEQYFGPGTRLTVT.

The rearrangement links TRBV6-1 to TRBJ2-3, with 7 nucleotides matching TRBD1. Germline loops: CDR1 MNHNS, CDR2 SASEGT. The V and J ends lost 3 bases and 4 bases, in that order; junction bases with no gene match: 4. The CDR3 consists of 14 residues. DNA for the CDR3: TGTGCCAGCAGTGACCGACAGGGCCCAGATACGCAGTATTTT. Protein product: CASSDRQGPDTQYF.

This chain uses TRBV9 with TRBJ1-1; D may be TRBD1 (5 bases). Deletions cut 4 bases from V and 0 bases from J, with 16 bases between. From germline, CDR1 is SGDLS and CDR2 YYNGEE. The CDR3 contains 16 residues. CDR3 sequence: CASSSHHRFMNTEAFF. The CDR3 DNA reads as TGTGCCAGCAGCTCCCACCACAGGTTCATGAACACTGAAGCTTTCTTT.

This chain joins TRBV2 and TRBJ1-5, with 7 bases matching TRBD1. With 8 bases clipped from V and 7 bases from J, the junction kept 11 bases outside the gene matches. CDR3 length: 14 residues. Germline assignment: CDR1 SNHLY and CDR2 FYNNEI. The CDR3 sequence: CASAERDRWQPQHF. The CDR3, as DNA: TGTGCCAGCGCCGAACGGGACAGATGGCAGCCCCAGCATTTT.

This rearrangement joins TRBV4-1 to TRBJ2-7; D is uncertain. The CDR3 totals 15 residues. Between the trimmed V and J ends, which lost 4 bases and 7 bases, there was a span of 20 bases. Germline V gives CDR1 MGHRA, CDR2 YSYEKL. CDR3 protein: CASSLDQDPEDEQYF. CDR3 DNA: TGCGCCAGCAGCCTCGACCAAGACCCCGAGGATGAGCAGTACTTC.